This T cell receptor beta chain came from a study of response to subunit inactivated influenza vaccine. CDR1 and CDR2 (germline): SGHDN, FVKESK. After removal of 4 bases from V and 4 bases from J, the junction contained 5 bases not matched to a gene. The CDR3 consists of 15 residues. Findings and limits, study-wide: Authors suggested seasonal influenza vaccinations each recruit few new T cells.

As for this clonotype: What it recognizes is unknown.

TCRdb re-called the RT-PCR reads with MiXCR, one entry per CDR3 protein. Among hundreds of thousands of distinct CDR3 sequences listed, over 11% were seen once. The specimen comprised PBMCs from blood, sampled roughly 2 weeks before vaccination. The TCR originated in a man aged 50-60 years who received an inactivated influenza vaccine. V usage is TRBV14 and J usage is TRBJ2-7; 12 nucleotides match TRBD2. DNA for the CDR3: TGTGCCAGCAGCCGAGGACTAGCGGGGCCTTACGAGCAGTACTTC. As protein: CASSRGLAGPYEQYF. The complete variable domain, with remaining parts taken from reference TRBV14 and TRBJ2-7, reads EAGVTQFPSHSVIEKGQTVTLRCDPISGHDNLYWYRRVMGKEIKFLLHFVKESKQDESGMPNNRFLAERTGGTYSTLKVQPAELEDSGVYFCASSRGLAGPYEQYFGPGTRLTVT.